These 28 T cell receptor beta chains were all obtained from the same sample, sequenced in a study of human T cells and chemical hapten exposure. Each CDR3 protein gets one entry after TCRdb re-called the RACE reads with MiXCR. The data show approximately 41,000 distinct CDR3 sequences, about 4% seen once. Described time point: patch test 1, 2 weeks after DPC sensitization. As to treatment: therapeutic diphenylcyclopropenone sensitization with weekly scalp DPC. Extraction of total RNA was performed on unfractionated whole blood. Sequencing used whole blood, obtained in connection with sensitization to the hapten diphenylcyclopropenone (DPC). The receptors stem from a man aged 45-65 years with alopecia areata. Some clones in this sample may be carry-over from other donors' samples.

The V call is TRBV20-1, the J call TRBJ2-7, with a tentative D call TRBD1 (5 bases). This CDR3 spans 15 amino acids. Germline V gene data show CDR1 as DFQATT and CDR2 as SNEGSKA (reference sequence). V was shortened by 5 bases and J by 4 bases, with 21 bases between the two germline ends. CDR3 in amino acids: CSARNGEAQGYEQYF. DNA for the CDR3: TGCAGTGCTCGAAATGGAGAGGCCCAGGGATACGAGCAGTACTTC.

In its sample, this clonotype was seen many times. The chain recombines TRBV29-1 with TRBJ1-5, with 8 bases identical to TRBD1. This CDR3 contains 13 residues. J gave up 5 bases and V 4 bases, and 4 bases lay outside the gene matches. Germline V CDR1 and CDR2: SQVTM, ANQGSEA. The CDR3 spells CSVAQDRDQPQHF. CDR3 nucleotide sequence: TGCAGCGTTGCCCAGGACAGGGATCAGCCCCAGCATTTT. The full variable domain, with the rest looked up from reference TRBV29-1 and TRBJ1-5, is SAVISQKPSRDICQRGTSLTIQCQVDSQVTMMFWYRQQPGQSLTLIATANQGSEATYESGFVIDKFPISRPNLTFSTLTVSNMSPEDSSIYLCSVAQDRDQPQHFGDGTRLSIL.

This clonotype was found many times. The chain carries TRBV10-3 and TRBJ1-2; tentative D call: TRBD1 (5 bases). CDR3 length: 12 residues. With 10 bases removed from V and 6 bases from J, the gap between germline ends came to 15 bases. Germline assignment: CDR1 ENHRY and CDR2 SYGVKD. The DNA for the CDR3 is TGTGCCACCCAGACAGCGACTGATGGCTACACCTTC. Its translation: CATQTATDGYTF.

This clonotype was observed many times. CDR3 DNA: TGTGCCAGCAGGCACCAAGCCGGGACTAGCGGGACCTACGAGCAGTACTTC. Encoded protein: CASRHQAGTSGTYEQYF. The chain has TRBV6-6 and TRBJ2-7; TRBD2 aligns across 13 bases. This CDR3 has 17 amino acids. With 6 bases clipped from V and 2 bases from J, the junction kept 10 bases outside the gene matches. Looked up from germline, CDR1 is MNHNY and CDR2 is SVGAGI (reference sequence).

This clonotype was seen ten or more times. This chain connects TRBV3-1 to TRBJ2-7; no clear D gene. The germline V and J ends were trimmed by 5 bases and 5 bases, with 7 bases remaining between them. The CDR3 runs 11 residues. Per germline, CDR1 LGHDT and CDR2 YNNKEL (reference sequence). CDR3 amino acids: CASSSVHEQYF. CDR3 DNA sequence: TGTGCCAGCAGCAGCGTCCACGAGCAGTACTTC.

This clonotype was counted at least ten times. The V and J genes are TRBV12-3 or TRBV12-4 and TRBJ2-1; TRBD2 agrees at 7 bases. The J segment lost 5 bases and the V segment lost 5 bases, leaving 9 bases of the junction unmatched. The CDR3 is 15 amino acids. As DNA, the CDR3 is TGTGCCAGCAGTCGAGGAGCGGGAAATAACAATGAGCAGTTCTTC. It translates to CASSRGAGNNNEQFF.

This clonotype counts as large (0.1 to 1%). In nucleotides, the CDR3 is TGTGCCAGCAGTTCACAGGACAGGGGTGGGTACGAGCAGTACTTC. Its protein is CASSSQDRGGYEQYF. The chain joins TRBV6-6 to TRBJ2-7; 9 positions match TRBD1. The CDR3 consists of 15 residues. From germline, CDR1 is MNHNY and CDR2 SVGAGI (reference sequence). V lost 4 bases and J lost 4; bases outside the gene matches: 8.

This chain links TRBV12-3 or TRBV12-4 with TRBJ1-1; D not certain. There are 11 residues in the CDR3. Trimming removed 5 bases at V and 8 bases at J, with 9 bases between. The CDR3 sequence: CASSILEEAFF. In DNA form, the CDR3 reads TGTGCCAGCAGTATACTGGAGGAAGCTTTCTTT.

This clonotype was recorded at least ten times. The chain uses TRBV20-1 and TRBJ1-1, with D perhaps matching TRBD1 (5 bases). V lost 6 bases and J 3 bases, leaving 20 bases between the germline ends. The germline V gene has CDR1 DFQATT and CDR2 SNEGSKA (reference sequence). The length of the CDR3 is 15 residues. The CDR3 nucleotides read TGCAGTGCCAGGCCGGGGGGGTCAACTGACACTGAAGCTTTCTTT. It encodes CSARPGGSTDTEAFF.

This clonotype has just one count. The junction differs from germline at one of its ends, possibly a read error. V is TRBV4-1 and J is TRBJ2-1, with a possible D match to TRBD2 (6 bases). Germline V gene sequence: CDR1 MGHRA, CDR2 YSYEKL. CDR3 length: 17 amino acids. This CDR3 reads CASSQDPRIVGGNGQFF. The CDR3 DNA sequence: TGCGCCAGCAGCCAAGATCCCCGAATAGTGGGAGGCAATGGGCAGTTCTTC.

The chain has TRBV30 and TRBJ1-6; 9 bases line up with TRBD1. This CDR3 has 14 residues. Unmatched junction bases numbered 2, after V lost 0 bases and J lost 8 bases. Germline lookup yields CDR1 GTSNPN and CDR2 SVGIG (reference sequence). This CDR3 is CAWSVRDRDSPLHF. In DNA form, the CDR3 reads TGTGCCTGGAGTGTGAGGGACAGGGATTCACCCCTCCACTTT.

This clonotype was detected many times. The chain is built from TRBV7-8 and TRBJ2-1; a possible D gene is TRBD2 (6 bases). Germline CDR1 SGHVS, CDR2 FQNEAQ. The length of the CDR3 is 15 residues. Trimming took off 7 bases at V and 1 base at J, with 14 bases between the two ends. CDR3 in DNA: TGTGCCAGCATAAGTGGGACTCCTTCCTACAATGAGCAGTTCTTC. As protein: CASISGTPSYNEQFF. Complete variable domain (other parts from reference TRBV7-8 and TRBJ2-1): GAGVSQSPRYKVAKRGQDVALRCDPISGHVSLFWYQQALGQGPEFLTYFQNEAQLDKSGLPSDRFFAERPEGSVSTLKIQRTQQEDSAVYLCASISGTPSYNEQFFGPGTRLTVL.

This clonotype was recorded many times. V usage is TRBV24-1 and J usage is TRBJ2-1; D is possibly TRBD2 (5 bases). V lost 0 bases, J lost 10 bases, and 18 bases lay in between. CDR1 and CDR2 from the germline V gene are KGHDR and SFDVKD. The CDR3 contains 16 residues. CDR3 protein: CATSDLQRQTEREQFF. The CDR3 region has the DNA TGTGCCACCAGTGATTTGCAGCGGCAAACCGAGCGGGAGCAGTTCTTC.

This clonotype was counted many times. This chain joins TRBV29-1 and TRBJ2-3; perhaps D is TRBD1 or TRBD2 (5 bases each). The CDR3 runs to 12 residues. Germline V gene lookup returns CDR1 SQVTM and CDR2 ANQGSEA. V was clipped by 7 bases and J by 2 bases, with 10 bases between them. CDR3 sequence: CSGRESTDTQYF. The DNA of the CDR3 is TGCAGCGGCAGGGAGTCCACAGATACGCAGTATTTT.

The chain uses TRBV28 and TRBJ1-5; D unclear. With 4 bases removed from V and 8 bases from J, the gap between germline ends came to 18 bases. Germline loops: CDR1 MDHEN, CDR2 SYDVKM. This CDR3 contains 15 residues. DNA for the CDR3: TGTGCCAGCAGTTCCGTGGACGGGTCTATCAAGCCCCAGCATTTT. As protein: CASSSVDGSIKPQHF.

This clonotype was recorded many times. The genes are TRBV18 and TRBJ1-6; TRBD1 agrees at 10 bases. CDR1 is KGHSH, CDR2 LQKENI, per germline. This CDR3 spans 14 amino acids. Germline trimming cut 5 bases from V and 9 bases from J; bases unmatched to any gene: 4. This CDR3 is CASSETGGSSPLHF. The CDR3 DNA reads as TGTGCCAGCTCAGAGACAGGGGGCTCTTCACCCCTCCACTTT.

Of note for this clonotype: At one of its ends the junction is not consistent with the germline gene, which may arise from a read error. The chain employs TRBV20-1 and TRBJ1-5; D uncertain. CDR1 DFQATT and CDR2 SNEGSKA come from the germline V gene (reference sequence). CDR3 length: 12 amino acids. This CDR3 reads CSASPGNHPQHF. The DNA of the CDR3 is TGCAGTGCTAGCCCGGGCAATCATCCCCAGCATTTT.

This clonotype was seen many times. This chain connects TRBV29-1 to TRBJ2-5; D may be TRBD2 (6 bases). The germline gives CDR1 SQVTM, CDR2 ANQGSEA. V was clipped by 4 bases and J by 4 bases, with 13 bases between them. This CDR3 spans 13 amino acids. The CDR3 region is CSVGLVFGETQYF. CDR3 in DNA: TGCAGCGTTGGACTAGTCTTCGGAGAGACCCAGTACTTC.

The sample holds many counts of this clonotype. V usage is TRBV29-1 and J usage is TRBJ1-1; D uncertain. The V end lost 6 bases, the J end lost 1 base, and 12 bases lay between the germline ends. Germline lookup yields CDR1 SQVTM and CDR2 ANQGSEA. The CDR3 consists of 13 residues. As DNA, the CDR3 is TGCAGCGTCGCAAGGTTGACGAACACTGAAGCTTTCTTT. Protein sequence: CSVARLTNTEAFF.

Only a few counts were recorded for this clonotype. The chain recombines TRBV19 with TRBJ2-1; TRBD2 agrees at 7 bases. The ends lost 5 bases at V and 2 bases at J; junction bases unmatched: 0. CDR1 is LNHDA, CDR2 SQIVND, per germline (reference sequence). CDR3 length equals 13 residues. The CDR3 DNA follows: TGTGCCAGTAGTCGGGGGGCCTACAATGAGCAGTTCTTC. It encodes CASSRGAYNEQFF.

This clonotype has at least ten counts. The rearrangement uses TRBV24-1 and TRBJ2-1; 7 bases are shared with TRBD2. The CDR3 extends over 16 amino acids. The ends lost 5 bases at V and 0 bases at J; junction bases unmatched: 6. From germline, CDR1 is KGHDR and CDR2 SFDVKD. The CDR3 DNA reads as TGTGCCACCAGTGGAGAAGCGGGGAGCTCCTACAATGAGCAGTTCTTC. Its translation: CATSGEAGSSYNEQFF.

This clonotype was seen repeatedly, ten times or more. The chain recombines TRBV6-5 with TRBJ2-3, with D possibly TRBD2 on 6 matching bases. Germline V gene sequence: CDR1 MNHEY, CDR2 SVGAGI. V was cut by 0 bases and J by 4 bases, with 17 bases left in between. This CDR3 region has 17 residues. CDR3: CASSYSIPGSGADTQYF. CDR3 bases: TGTGCCAGCAGTTACTCGATCCCCGGGAGCGGCGCAGATACGCAGTATTTT.

This clonotype is labeled medium-sized (0.01 to 0.1%). V and J are TRBV29-1 and TRBJ2-7; D remains unclear. CDR1 is SQVTM and CDR2 is ANQGSEA in the germline V gene. This CDR3 region has 11 residues. Trimming shortened V by 0 bases and J by 6 bases, and 6 bases separated the two germline ends. CDR3: CSVEEGSEQYF. The DNA for the CDR3 is TGCAGCGTTGAAGAGGGTTCCGAGCAGTACTTC.

A note on this clonotype: Given a much more abundant clone one base away, this may be a read error. J is TRBJ1-4 and V is TRBV6-5; D is possibly TRBD1 (5 bases). Germline assignment: CDR1 MNHEY and CDR2 SVGAGI. The CDR3 is 17 amino acids. CDR3 residues: CANSYSSGGGGQEKLFF. CDR3 coding DNA: TGTGCCAACAGTTACTCGTCTGGGGGGGGTGGGCAGGAAAAACTGTTTTTT.

This clonotype has ten or more counts. This chain connects TRBV11-2 to TRBJ2-5; TRBD2 might be the D (6 bases). The V and J ends lost 3 bases and 0 bases respectively, with 14 bases between them. CDR1 SGHAT and CDR2 FQNNGV come from the germline V gene. This CDR3 contains 16 residues. The CDR3 region has the DNA TGTGCCAGCAGCTTTCGAATGGCGGGGCACCAAGAGACCCAGTACTTC. Its protein is CASSFRMAGHQETQYF.

In this sample, this clonotype turned up many times. The CDR3 spells CASSYPNRGGEQFF. The CDR3 DNA follows: TGTGCCAGCAGTTATCCTAACAGGGGCGGAGAGCAGTTCTTC. The chain carries TRBV5-4 and TRBJ2-1, with 7 bases fitting TRBD1. This CDR3 is 14 amino acids long. V lost 5 bases, J lost 10 bases, and 12 bases stayed unmatched. Germline V CDR1 and CDR2: SGHNT, YYREEE (reference sequence).

This clonotype was observed at least ten times. CDR3 in DNA: TGCGCCAGCAGTGGGACGACAGGGGCTCCGAACACTGAAGCTTTCTTT. This codes for CASSGTTGAPNTEAFF. V is TRBV5-1 and J is TRBJ1-1, with 8 bases identical to TRBD1. The germline V gene has CDR1 SGHRS and CDR2 YFSETQ. This CDR3 is built from 16 residues. Trimming cost V 5 bases and J 1 base; bases outside gene matches: 10.

The chain joins TRBV28 to TRBJ2-1, with TRBD1 identical over 7 bases. The trim removed 9 bases at V and 5 bases at J, leaving 22 bases unmatched. CDR1 is MDHEN, CDR2 SYDVKM, per germline. The CDR3 consists of 18 residues. The chain's CDR3 is CARSIRQGRGKFDNEQFF. The CDR3 nucleotides are TGTGCCAGAAGTATACGACAGGGAAGGGGGAAATTCGACAATGAGCAGTTCTTC.